The 32 T cell receptor beta chains in this list originate from one sample, sequenced in a study of CD8+ T cells in alopecia areata. Treatment here: oral pan-JAK inhibitor, 5-10 mg twice daily. Once RNA had been extracted, it was reverse transcribed into cDNA to act as the sequencing template. Profiled with immunoSEQ multiplex PCR; TCRdb holds only in-frame clones, not every one. This sample has 200,000 to 250,000 clones, with around 65% found just once. Specimen: CD4+ T cells sorted from blood, collected around week 44, from a patient treated with tofacitinib. The receptors come from a human donor with alopecia areata.

This CDR3 is CASSPPRSNNEQFF. The CDR3 coding sequence is TGTGCCAGCTCACCACCAAGATCGAACAATGAGCAGTTCTTC. The chain is built from TRBV18 and TRBJ2-1; no firm D call. The V gene's germline CDR1 is KGHSH and CDR2 LQKENI. CDR3 length: 14 residues. V lost 0 bases and J lost 5, with 8 bases in between.

The chain uses TRBV9 and TRBJ2-1; 7 bases agree with TRBD1. The CDR3 contains 19 residues. CDR1 is SGDLS, CDR2 YYNGEE, per germline. J gave up 7 bases and V 0 bases, and 19 bases lay outside the gene matches. The CDR3 DNA reads as TGTGCCAGCAGCGTAGGATTGGTTGGGTTCGGGTCGACAGGGAATGAGCAGTTCTTC. Protein product: CASSVGLVGFGSTGNEQFF.

The table lists this clone with a few counts. CDR3 in amino acids: CSVPGQGSHEKLFF. The CDR3 region has the DNA TGCAGCGTTCCGGGCCAAGGAAGTCATGAAAAACTGTTTTTT. This chain uses TRBV29-1 with TRBJ1-4; D gene unclear. CDR1 and CDR2 (germline): SQVTM, ANQGSEA. V was clipped by 5 bases and J by 6 bases, with 16 bases between them. CDR3 length equals 14 residues.

The chain combines TRBV7-2 with TRBJ1-2; D ambiguous. The length of the CDR3 is 15 residues. Germline CDR1 reads SGHTA; CDR2 reads FQGNSA. The V end was cut by 2 bases, the J end by 5 bases, with 15 bases between. The CDR3 loop is CASSLTRAVGYGYTF. CDR3 coding DNA: TGTGCCAGCAGCTTAACCCGGGCGGTAGGGTATGGCTACACCTTC. Using reference TRBV7-2 and TRBJ1-2 for the parts outside the CDR3, the full variable domain is GAGVSQSPSNKVTEKGKDVELRCDPISGHTALYWYRQSLGQGLEFLIYFQGNSAPDKSGLPSDRFSAERTGGSVSTLTIQRTQQEDSAVYLCASSLTRAVGYGYTFGSGTRLTVV.

The chain couples TRBV7-2 to TRBJ2-7, with a tentative D call TRBD2 (6 bases). The V end was cut by 0 bases, the J end by 0 bases, with 9 bases between. CDR1 is SGHTA and CDR2 is FQGNSA in the germline V gene. This CDR3 contains 15 residues. The CDR3 coding sequence is TGTGCCAGCAGCTTAGCTCAACTAGCCTCCTACGAGCAGTACTTC. Translation: CASSLAQLASYEQYF. The full variable domain, in which reference TRBV7-2 and TRBJ2-7 provide the parts outside the CDR3, is GAGVSQSPSNKVTEKGKDVELRCDPISGHTALYWYRQSLGQGLEFLIYFQGNSAPDKSGLPSDRFSAERTGGSVSTLTIQRTQQEDSAVYLCASSLAQLASYEQYFGPGTRLTVT.

The chain links TRBV25-1 to TRBJ2-2; 7 bases agree with TRBD1. V was clipped by 1 base and J by 7 bases; unmatched bases: 9. CDR3 size: 16 residues. Germline CDR1 is MGHDK and CDR2 is SYGVNS. This chain's CDR3 is CASSESGTVDFGELFF. The CDR3 nucleotides are TGTGCCAGCAGTGAATCCGGGACAGTAGATTTCGGGGAGCTGTTTTTT.

This clone was detected only a few times. The rearrangement links TRBV29-1 to TRBJ2-5; possibly TRBD2 for D (6 bases). The length of the CDR3 is 14 residues. Germline CDR1 reads SQVTM; CDR2 reads ANQGSEA. V was pared by 4 bases and J by 4 bases, with 16 bases between. The CDR3 nucleotides are TGCAGCGTTGGCGAGGGCGCGGGGCCAGAGACCCAGTACTTC. Translating gives CSVGEGAGPETQYF.

This rearrangement joins TRBV5-1 to TRBJ1-1, with 8 bases that match TRBD1. J lost 0 bases, V lost 4 bases, and 11 bases had no gene match. Germline CDR1 reads SGHRS; CDR2 reads YFSETQ. This CDR3 has 17 amino acids. CDR3 DNA sequence: TGCGCCAGCAGCCCGACCGGGACAGGCGTAATGAACACTGAAGCTTTCTTT. Its translation: CASSPTGTGVMNTEAFF.

The rearrangement joins TRBV29-1 to TRBJ2-1; D unclear. The CDR3 runs 12 residues. Trimming took off 4 bases at V and 3 bases at J, with 7 bases between the two ends. The germline V gene encodes CDR1 SQVTM and CDR2 ANQGSEA. CDR3 region: CSVVGNYNEQFF. In DNA, the CDR3 is TGCAGCGTTGTGGGAAACTACAATGAGCAGTTCTTC.

The J gene is TRBJ1-5, the V gene TRBV27, with 8 bases identical to TRBD1. The V and J ends lost 5 bases and 11 bases, in that order; junction bases with no gene match: 8. This CDR3 comprises 13 residues. The germline V gene encodes CDR1 MNHEY and CDR2 SMNVEV (reference sequence). This chain's CDR3 is CASSGRTGRTQHF. In DNA, the CDR3 is TGTGCCAGCAGTGGACGGACAGGGCGGACCCAGCATTTT.

This clone has at least ten counts. This chain connects TRBV2 to TRBJ1-4; 8 bases align to TRBD1. V dropped 2 bases and J dropped 7; count of bases not matched to a gene: 3. CDR3 length equals 14 residues. The germline CDR1 and CDR2 sequences are SNHLY and FYNNEI. The CDR3: CASSEQGAGEKLFF. CDR3 in DNA: TGTGCCAGCAGTGAACAGGGGGCGGGTGAAAAACTGTTTTTT.

CDR3 residues: CAIREGAGNYGYTF. Here the CDR3 DNA reads TGTGCCATCCGTGAAGGGGCGGGTAACTATGGCTACACCTTC. The J gene is TRBJ1-2, the V gene TRBV19; D perhaps matches TRBD1 (5 bases). Germline V gene lookup returns CDR1 LNHDA and CDR2 SQIVND (reference sequence). Trimming left V 10 bases short and J 1 base short, with 16 bases between. The CDR3 totals 14 residues.

This clone showed up just a few times. The gene calls are TRBV2 and TRBJ2-5; D possibly matches TRBD1 or TRBD2 (6 bases each). The CDR3 is made up of 13 amino acids. Trimming removed 7 bases from V and 5 bases from J, with 14 bases in between. Germline CDR1 and CDR2: SNHLY and FYNNEI. The DNA of the CDR3 is TGTGCCAGCACCGCGGGACATAGGGAGACCCAGTACTTC. This sequence encodes CASTAGHRETQYF.

CDR3 bases: TGCAGCGTTCGGGTCAGCCCGAACACTGAAGCTTTCTTT. Translation: CSVRVSPNTEAFF. This chain joins TRBV29-1 and TRBJ1-1; D gene unclear. The germline V and J ends were trimmed by 5 bases and 1 base, with 11 bases remaining between them. Germline CDR1 is SQVTM and CDR2 is ANQGSEA. The CDR3 is 13 amino acids.

This clone was recorded a few times. The chain employs TRBV9 and TRBJ2-7, with D maybe TRBD1 (5 bases). Trimming took off 0 bases at V and 5 bases at J, with 15 bases between the two ends. There are 15 residues in the CDR3. Germline V gene sequence: CDR1 SGDLS, CDR2 YYNGEE. The CDR3 region is CASSVAGRAMDEQYF. The CDR3 nucleotides are TGTGCCAGCAGCGTAGCGGGCAGGGCCATGGACGAGCAGTACTTC.

This clone was seen more than once but under ten times. The CDR3 spells CASSFRTSGSTDTQYF. CDR3 DNA sequence: TGTGCCAGCAGCTTCCGGACTAGCGGCAGCACAGATACGCAGTATTTT. The chain couples TRBV14 to TRBJ2-3; 10 bases are shared with TRBD2. The CDR3 spans 16 residues. The V segment lost 5 bases and the J segment 0 bases; nucleotides outside the gene matches: 5. Germline V lookup: CDR1 SGHDN, CDR2 FVKESK.

This clone was detected once. At one end, the junction sequence differs from germline, possibly due to a read error. The V and J genes are TRBV4-1 and TRBJ1-1, with D uncertain. Germline V CDR1 and CDR2: MGHRA, YSYEKL. This CDR3 has 17 residues. CDR3 sequence reads: CASSQDLKSGLGTETFF. For the CDR3, the DNA is TGCGCCAGCAGCCAAGATCTAAAATCGGGGTTAGGCACTGAAACTTTCTTT.

CDR3 bases: TGCGCCAGCAGCTTCCGGGGAGGCATGAACACTGAAGCTTTCTTT. Amino acids: CASSFRGGMNTEAFF. This rearrangement joins TRBV5-1 to TRBJ1-1; D unresolved. Germline V gene sequence: CDR1 SGHRS, CDR2 YFSETQ. The V end was cut by 2 bases, the J end by 0 bases, with 11 bases between. The CDR3 runs 15 residues.

V is TRBV30 and J is TRBJ1-6; 7 nucleotides align to TRBD1. The germline gives CDR1 GTSNPN, CDR2 SVGIG (reference sequence). The J segment lost 7 bases and the V segment lost 2 bases, leaving 5 bases of the junction unmatched. The CDR3 is 14 amino acids. The CDR3 loop is CAWSTNRGNSPLHF. The DNA of the CDR3 is TGTGCCTGGAGTACAAACAGGGGAAATTCACCCCTCCACTTT.

As regards this clone: Different DNA sequences within this sample yield the same CDR3. The chain carries TRBV5-1 and TRBJ2-2; D remains unclear. The V end lost 0 bases, the J end lost 7 bases, and 4 bases lay between the germline ends. Germline V lookup: CDR1 SGHRS, CDR2 YFSETQ. The CDR3 has 12 residues. The CDR3 DNA reads as TGCGCCAGCAGCTTGGTAGGCGGGGAGCTGTTTTTT. This codes for CASSLVGGELFF.

The chain links TRBV19 to TRBJ1-1, with D possibly matching TRBD1 (5 bases). This CDR3 has 14 amino acids. Germline V gene data show CDR1 as LNHDA and CDR2 as SQIVND (reference sequence). V was cut by 7 bases and J by 1 base, with 13 bases left in between. The CDR3 reads CASTPPDRNTEAFF. The CDR3, as DNA: TGTGCCAGTACCCCCCCCGACAGGAACACTGAAGCTTTCTTT.

The genes are TRBV7-2 and TRBJ2-4; D is uncertain. From germline, CDR1 is SGHTA and CDR2 FQGNSA. V shed 1 base and J shed 1 base, with 11 bases lying between them. This CDR3 comprises 16 residues. The CDR3 is CASSLGGDGAKNIQYF. CDR3 nucleotides: TGTGCCAGCAGCTTAGGAGGTGACGGGGCCAAAAACATTCAGTACTTC.

The chain recombines TRBV2 with TRBJ2-2; D not certain. This CDR3 has 14 residues. Trimming shortened V by 4 bases and J by 0 bases, and 6 bases separated the two germline ends. Looked up from germline, CDR1 is SNHLY and CDR2 is FYNNEI. The chain's CDR3 is CASSATSNTGELFF. The DNA of the CDR3 is TGTGCCAGCAGTGCGACATCGAACACCGGGGAGCTGTTTTTT.

J is TRBJ2-7 and V is TRBV11-2, with 11 bases lining up with TRBD2. CDR1 and CDR2 (germline): SGHAT, FQNNGV. The CDR3 sequence is 15 residues long. J gave up 6 bases and V 4 bases, and 8 bases lay outside the gene matches. The CDR3 bases are TGTGCCAGCAGCTCGACGGGACTAGCGGTCCGCGAGCAGTACTTC. It is translated as CASSSTGLAVREQYF.

This clone was recorded a few times. Different DNA sequences within this sample yield the same CDR3. This chain connects TRBV2 to TRBJ2-5; D uncertain. The CDR3 runs to 11 residues. Germline V gene sequence: CDR1 SNHLY, CDR2 FYNNEI. Trimming shortened V by 3 bases and J by 2 bases, and 1 base separated the two germline ends. CDR3 protein: CASSDQETQYF. As DNA, the CDR3 is TGTGCCAGCAGTGATCAAGAGACCCAGTACTTC. Complete variable domain (other parts from reference TRBV2 and TRBJ2-5): EPEVTQTPSHQVTQMGQEVILRCVPISNHLYFYWYRQILGQKVEFLVSFYNNEISEKSEIFDDQFSVERPDGSNFTLKIRSTKLEDSAMYFCASSDQETQYFGPGTRLLVL.

The chain is built from TRBV29-1 and TRBJ1-1; D uncertain. The germline V and J ends were trimmed by 4 bases and 0 bases, with 12 bases remaining between them. The germline V gene has CDR1 SQVTM and CDR2 ANQGSEA. The CDR3 has 14 residues. CDR3 DNA sequence: TGCAGCGTTGTGGAGGGTGGCATGAACACTGAAGCTTTCTTT. Amino acids: CSVVEGGMNTEAFF.

This rearrangement joins TRBV7-2 to TRBJ2-3; 12 bases map to TRBD2. The ends lost 5 bases at V and 2 bases at J; junction bases unmatched: 8. Germline CDR1 is SGHTA and CDR2 is FQGNSA. This CDR3 comprises 17 residues. The CDR3 nucleotides read TGTGCCAGCAGCCAGCCGACTAGCGGGGGAGACACAGATACGCAGTATTTT. The encoded protein is CASSQPTSGGDTDTQYF.

This clone has only one observation. This chain joins TRBV6-1 and TRBJ1-2, with 9 nucleotides matching TRBD1. Germline V gene sequence: CDR1 MNHNS, CDR2 SASEGT. With 5 bases clipped from V and 8 bases from J, the junction kept 9 bases outside the gene matches. The CDR3 covers 14 residues. CDR3 in DNA: TGTGCCAGCAGTTTAGTACAGGGGGCTAACGGCTACACCTTC. It encodes CASSLVQGANGYTF.

The sample holds a few counts of this clone. The chain combines TRBV7-9 with TRBJ2-5; 10 nucleotides agree with TRBD2. The J call is in doubt because the DNA end fits TRBJ2-7 better. This CDR3 contains 18 residues. The germline gives CDR1 SEHNR, CDR2 FQNEAQ (reference sequence). The CDR3 DNA follows: TGTGCCAGCAGCTCCGGTGGGCTAGCGGGGGTTATTGGCTACGAGCAGTACTTC. Residues: CASSSGGLAGVIGYEQYF.

V gene TRBV5-6 combines with J gene TRBJ1-1; D ambiguous. V was pared by 3 bases and J by 2 bases, with 8 bases between. CDR3 size: 13 residues. CDR1 is SGHDT and CDR2 is YYEEEE in the germline V gene. The CDR3 region has the DNA TGTGCCAGCAGCTACGACGGAAACACTGAAGCTTTCTTT. It codes for CASSYDGNTEAFF.

The chain links TRBV30 to TRBJ2-5; D perhaps matches TRBD1 (6 bases). There are 13 residues in the CDR3. Germline values: CDR1 GTSNPN, CDR2 SVGIG (reference sequence). V gave up 2 bases and J gave up 4 bases, with 11 bases separating them. CDR3 bases: TGTGCCTGGAGTAGGACAGATAGAGAGACCCAGTACTTC. Residues: CAWSRTDRETQYF. The variable domain in full, with the rest retrieved from reference TRBV30 and TRBJ2-5, is SQTIHQWPATLVQPVGSPLSLECTVEGTSNPNLYWYRQAAGRGLQLLFYSVGIGQISSEVPQNLSASRPQDRQFILSSKKLLLSDSGFYLCAWSRTDRETQYFGPGTRLLVL.

The chain is built from TRBV5-1 and TRBJ1-2; perhaps TRBD1 as D (5 bases). Looked up from germline, CDR1 is SGHRS and CDR2 is YFSETQ. Trimming took 0 bases from V and 7 from J, leaving 10 bases between them. The CDR3 has 13 amino acids. CDR3 region: CASSLEQGGGYTF. The CDR3 DNA reads TGCGCCAGCAGCTTGGAGCAGGGTGGTGGCTACACCTTC.